Detailed here is one TCR beta chain. The target antigen is unknown. Germline V lookup: CDR1 SGHDN, CDR2 FVKESK. V dropped 3 bases and J dropped 1 base, with 14 bases sitting between them. The CDR3 is 16 amino acids. These data belong to a study of T cell responses to AZD1222 COVID-19 vaccine. General study results and limits: Baseline testing showed seropositivity in only six AZD1222 recipients. Two doses of AZD1222 preceded a rise in Spike-specific TCR breadth and depth. Repertoires were collected only later (after the peak T cell response had occurred).

Profiling relied on immunoSEQ multiplex PCR, and the TCRdb table lists in-frame clones only, not all of them. The sample yields fewer than 200,000 clones, around 92% seen once. The source was peripheral blood, collected on day 0 of AZD1222 vaccination. This TCR came from an adult in good health. The J gene is TRBJ2-3, the V gene TRBV14; D gene uncertain. CDR3 in amino acids: CASSQSGWGRTDTQYF. Here the CDR3 DNA reads TGTGCCAGCAGCCAGTCCGGGTGGGGTCGCACAGATACGCAGTATTTT.